Reported below is one T cell receptor beta chain. The antigen is unknown. The V and J ends lost 4 bases and 4 bases respectively, with 17 bases between them. This CDR3 spans 16 amino acids. Germline CDR1 and CDR2: SGHTA and FQGTGA. These data belong to a study of Ad26.COV2.S vaccination and SARS-CoV-2 variants. Study summary: Vaccine-arm donor from the placebo-controlled COV1001 Ad26.COV2.S trial. Regarding the study as a whole: Recipients of either vaccine or placebo displayed similar breadth of non-spike TCRs. The TCR-based breadth and depth measures might underestimate overall T cell responses.

Treatment: roughly 20 received Ad26.COV2.S at low or high dose, single or two shots; roughly 5 received placebo; per-sample allocation not given. Vaccine and placebo recipients were sampled on day 63 after the first injection. The donor was a Boston adult aged 18-55 years. Repertoires were generated with immunoSEQ multiplex PCR, while TCRdb's copy carries only in-frame clones and drops some. Here the sample spans 350,000 to 500,000 clones, roughly 90% being singletons. The sequence was obtained from a person between 18 and 59 years old who received the Ad26.COV2.S COVID-19 vaccine or a placebo. This chain links TRBV7-3 with TRBJ1-3; D perhaps matches TRBD1 (5 bases). The sequencing used peripheral blood, collected in a trial of Ad26.COV2.S vaccine versus placebo. CDR3 protein: CASSYRGTAGGNTIYF. The CDR3 bases are TGTGCCAGCAGCTACCGAGGGACGGCGGGAGGAAACACCATATATTTT. Full variable domain (missing parts from reference TRBV7-3 and TRBJ1-3): GAGVSQTPSNKVTEKGKYVELRCDPISGHTALYWYRQSLGQGPEFLIYFQGTGAADDSGLPNDRFFAVRPEGSVSTLKIQRTERGDSAVYLCASSYRGTAGGNTIYFGEGSWLTVV.